This entry describes one T cell receptor (beta chain). These data come from a study of CD8 T cells in Susac syndrome. RNA, at about 0.45 to 1 ug, was reverse transcribed with random hexamers. TCRdb reprocessed the immunoSEQ multiplex PCR reads with MiXCR, giving one entry per CDR3 protein. The table includes some 110,000 distinct CDR3 sequences, over 90% detected once. This CDR3 is built from 13 residues. V lost 6 bases and J 3 bases, leaving 14 bases between the germline ends. The germline CDR1 and CDR2 sequences are DFQATT and SNEGSKA (reference sequence). This sequence joins TRBV20-1 and TRBJ1-1; D is possibly TRBD1 (6 bases). The TCR sequence derives from a human donor with multiple sclerosis. The sample was CD8+ T cells from PBMCs. CDR3 nucleotide sequence: TGCAGTGCCCGGGACACCACGTACACTGAAGCTTTCTTT. Residues: CSARDTTYTEAFF.